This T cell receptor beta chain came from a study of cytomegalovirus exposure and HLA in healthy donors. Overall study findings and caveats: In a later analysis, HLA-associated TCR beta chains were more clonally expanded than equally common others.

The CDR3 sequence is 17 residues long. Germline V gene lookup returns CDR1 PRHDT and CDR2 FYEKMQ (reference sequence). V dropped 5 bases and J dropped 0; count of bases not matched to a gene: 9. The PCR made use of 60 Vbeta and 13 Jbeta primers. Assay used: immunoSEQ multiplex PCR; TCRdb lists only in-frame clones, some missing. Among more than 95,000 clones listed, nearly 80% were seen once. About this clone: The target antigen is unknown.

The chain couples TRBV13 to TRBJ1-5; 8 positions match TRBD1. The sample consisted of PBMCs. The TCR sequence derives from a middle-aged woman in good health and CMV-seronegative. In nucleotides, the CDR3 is TGTGCCAGCAGCAATTACGGGACAGGCTATAGCAATCAGCCCCAGCATTTT. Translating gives CASSNYGTGYSNQPQHF. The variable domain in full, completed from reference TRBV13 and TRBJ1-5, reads AAGVIQSPRHLIKEKRETATLKCYPIPRHDTVYWYQQGPGQDPQFLISFYEKMQSDKGSIPDRFSAQQFSDYHSELNMSSLELGDSALYFCASSNYGTGYSNQPQHFGDGTRLSIL.